Listed below are T cell receptor beta chains from one sample, sequenced in a study of neoadjuvant anti-PD-1 for oral cavity cancer. Assay used: immunoSEQ multiplex PCR; TCRdb lists only in-frame clones, some missing. The table has roughly 15,000 clones, about 36% seen once. The starting material was tumor tissue, obtained after nivolumab (anti-PD-1) treatment. These receptors were obtained from a person aged 35-79 years with oral cavity squamous cell carcinoma. The CDR3 runs from the conserved cysteine through the conserved F or W. Each record gives: V gene, D gene, clone size, J gene, CDR3 protein, CDR3 DNA. A D gene is named only where the DNA matches it firmly. The listing skips clone size in some rows; elsewhere it reads once, few, many or a size class.

V: TRBV30
D: .
size: few
J: TRBJ1-5
CDR3: CAWSLGQPQHF
DNA: TGTGCCTGGAGTCTGGGACAGCCCCAGCATTTT

V: TRBV4-1
D: .
size: many
J: TRBJ1-4
CDR3: CASSQARSAGEKLFF
DNA: TGCGCCAGCAGCCAAGCCCGGAGCGCTGGTGAAAAACTGTTTTTT

V: TRBV19
D: .
size: .
J: TRBJ2-3
CDR3: CASSIGADVTDTQYF
DNA: TGTGCCAGTAGTATTGGAGCGGACGTAACAGATACGCAGTATTTT

V: TRBV29-1
D: TRBD2
size: .
J: TRBJ2-3
CDR3: CSVDGGDLNTQYF
DNA: TGCAGCGTTGATGGGGGGGACCTCAATACGCAGTATTTT

V: TRBV10-1
D: .
size: .
J: TRBJ2-5
CDR3: CASSARRRETQYF
DNA: TGCGCCAGCAGCGCAAGACGAAGGGAGACCCAGTACTTC

V: TRBV19
D: .
size: few
J: TRBJ1-2
CDR3: CASRDQGNGYTF
DNA: TGTGCCAGTAGGGATCAAGGGAATGGCTACACCTTC

V: TRBV2
D: TRBD2
size: few
J: TRBJ2-5
CDR3: CASSGILGLPETQYF
DNA: TGTGCCAGCAGTGGCATCTTGGGACTACCAGAGACCCAGTACTTC

V: TRBV7-2
D: .
size: few
J: TRBJ2-7
CDR3: CASSLKGNAHEQYF
DNA: TGTGCCAGCAGCTTAAAGGGAAATGCCCACGAGCAGTACTTC

V: TRBV28
D: TRBD1
size: few
J: TRBJ1-4
CDR3: CASSEQGAQEKLFF
DNA: TGTGCCAGCAGTGAACAGGGGGCACAAGAAAAACTGTTTTTT

V: TRBV5-1
D: .
size: few
J: TRBJ2-4
CDR3: CASRLEAREYF
DNA: TGCGCCAGCAGATTGGAAGCCAGGGAGTACTTC

V: TRBV6-5
D: .
size: .
J: TRBJ1-3
CDR3: CAARAGHSGNTIYF
DNA: TGTGCAGCCAGAGCGGGGCACTCTGGAAACACCATATATTTT

V: TRBV6-5
D: TRBD1
size: .
J: TRBJ2-7
CDR3: CASIMTGLYEQYF
DNA: TGTGCCAGCATCATGACAGGGCTCTACGAGCAGTACTTC

V: TRBV5-6
D: .
size: .
J: TRBJ1-3
CDR3: CASSLLQSSGNTIYF
DNA: TGTGCCAGCAGCTTGCTGCAGAGCTCTGGAAACACCATATATTTT

V: TRBV7-2
D: .
size: few
J: TRBJ1-2
CDR3: CASSLSRGYTF
DNA: TGTGCCAGCAGCTTATCACGTGGCTACACCTTC

V: TRBV19
D: .
size: few
J: TRBJ1-2
CDR3: CASRGAVYGYTF
DNA: TGTGCCAGTAGGGGGGCCGTCTATGGCTACACCTTC

V: TRBV7-8
D: .
size: .
J: TRBJ2-7
CDR3: CASSPTSGLDPSSEQYF
DNA: TGTGCCAGCAGCCCCACCTCGGGGCTAGATCCCTCTAGCGAGCAGTACTTC

V: TRBV18
D: .
size: many
J: TRBJ2-3
CDR3: CASSPPTSTDTQYF
DNA: TGTGCCAGCTCACCCCCAACTAGCACAGATACGCAGTATTTT

V: TRBV5-4
D: TRBD1
size: .
J: TRBJ1-2
CDR3: CASSQAGTGDGWGYTF
DNA: TGTGCCAGCAGCCAGGCAGGGACAGGGGACGGGTGGGGCTACACCTTC

V: TRBV7-9
D: .
size: medium-sized
J: TRBJ2-7
CDR3: CASSFTSGEQYF
DNA: TGTGCCAGCAGCTTTACAAGTGGCGAGCAGTACTTC

V: TRBV5-1
D: .
size: medium-sized
J: TRBJ1-5
CDR3: CASSYISGPNQPQHF
DNA: TGCGCCAGCAGCTATATATCCGGGCCCAATCAGCCCCAGCATTTT

V: TRBV7-8
D: TRBD1
size: few
J: TRBJ1-5
CDR3: CASSPDRVFFGQPQHF
DNA: TGTGCCAGCAGCCCAGACAGGGTATTCTTCGGTCAGCCCCAGCATTTT

V: TRBV7-2
D: .
size: medium-sized
J: TRBJ2-7
CDR3: CASSPYRVFEQYF
DNA: TGTGCCAGCAGCCCCTACAGGGTTTTCGAGCAGTACTTC

V: TRBV10-3
D: .
size: many
J: TRBJ1-4
CDR3: CAISTGTGEKLFF
DNA: TGTGCCATCAGTACTGGGACCGGTGAAAAACTGTTTTTT

V: TRBV30
D: .
size: .
J: TRBJ1-6
CDR3: CAWSTGWQGGNSPLHF
DNA: TGTGCCTGGAGTACTGGCTGGCAGGGAGGAAATTCACCCCTCCACTTT

V: TRBV6-1
D: TRBD1
size: .
J: TRBJ1-5
CDR3: CASSINRGHLQPQHF
DNA: TGTGCCAGCAGTATCAACAGGGGGCACCTTCAGCCCCAGCATTTT

V: TRBV7-2
D: .
size: .
J: TRBJ1-1
CDR3: CASSFQGQNTEAFF
DNA: TGTGCCAGCAGCTTTCAGGGTCAAAACACTGAAGCTTTCTTT

V: TRBV19
D: TRBD2
size: few
J: TRBJ2-7
CDR3: CASSISSGGGYEQYF
DNA: TGTGCCAGTAGTATTTCGAGCGGGGGAGGGTACGAGCAGTACTTC

V: TRBV5-1
D: .
size: .
J: TRBJ1-1
CDR3: CASSPRWEPVTEAFF
DNA: TGCGCCAGCAGTCCCCGGTGGGAACCAGTCACTGAAGCTTTCTTT

V: TRBV19
D: .
size: .
J: TRBJ2-5
CDR3: CASSISDGGVQETQYF
DNA: TGTGCCAGTAGTATTAGCGACGGTGGGGTGCAAGAGACCCAGTACTTC

V: TRBV30
D: .
size: .
J: TRBJ1-6
CDR3: CAWAQTHMSQSSPLHF
DNA: TGTGCCTGGGCTCAGACACACATGTCCCAGAGTTCACCCCTCCACTTT

V: TRBV2
D: TRBD2
size: few
J: TRBJ2-1
CDR3: CASTGDYFYNEQFF
DNA: TGTGCCAGCACTGGGGACTATTTCTACAATGAGCAGTTCTTC

V: TRBV5-4
D: .
size: .
J: TRBJ2-1
CDR3: CASSLEGYEQFF
DNA: TGTGCCAGCAGCTTGGAGGGTTATGAGCAGTTCTTC

V: TRBV19
D: .
size: few
J: TRBJ2-3
CDR3: CASSIQGIWTDTQYF
DNA: TGTGCCAGTAGTATTCAGGGGATTTGGACAGATACGCAGTATTTT

V: TRBV20-1
D: .
size: few
J: TRBJ1-1
CDR3: CSARDNPEAFF
DNA: TGCAGTGCTAGAGATAATCCGGAAGCTTTCTTT

V: TRBV6-1
D: .
size: .
J: TRBJ2-1
CDR3: CASSHRNEQFF
DNA: TGTGCCAGCAGCCATCGAAATGAGCAGTTCTTC

V: TRBV25-1
D: .
size: .
J: TRBJ1-4
CDR3: CASNREVNEKLFF
DNA: TGTGCCAGCAACCGGGAGGTAAATGAAAAACTGTTTTTT

V: TRBV18
D: .
size: .
J: TRBJ2-3
CDR3: CASSPLRTSTDTQYF
DNA: TGTGCCAGCTCACCATTGAGAACCAGCACAGATACGCAGTATTTT

V: TRBV7-8
D: .
size: few
J: TRBJ1-3
CDR3: CASSFTGSTGNTIYF
DNA: TGTGCCAGCAGCTTTACAGGGTCGACTGGAAACACCATATATTTT

V: TRBV10-3
D: TRBD1
size: .
J: TRBJ2-2
CDR3: CAIKGDRGRVGTGELFF
DNA: TGTGCCATCAAGGGGGACAGGGGACGCGTCGGGACCGGGGAGCTGTTTTTT

V: TRBV19
D: .
size: .
J: TRBJ1-5
CDR3: CASSIDPDQPQHF
DNA: TGTGCCAGTAGTATAGACCCGGATCAGCCCCAGCATTTT

V: TRBV7-6
D: .
size: .
J: TRBJ1-2
CDR3: CASSEGLLSGYTF
DNA: TGTGCCAGCAGCGAGGGACTCCTTAGTGGCTACACCTTC

V: TRBV7-4
D: TRBD1
size: .
J: TRBJ2-5
CDR3: CASSPEGVQGARETQYF
DNA: TGTGCCAGCAGCCCCGAGGGGGTACAGGGGGCAAGGGAGACCCAGTACTTC

V: TRBV28
D: TRBD2
size: few
J: TRBJ2-2
CDR3: CASSPPGSSGGLVWAGELFF
DNA: TGTGCCAGCAGTCCCCCGGGGAGTAGCGGGGGTTTAGTGTGGGCCGGGGAGCTGTTTTTT

V: TRBV27
D: .
size: .
J: TRBJ1-5
CDR3: CASSFDRYGHQPQHF
DNA: TGTGCCAGCAGTTTTGACCGGTACGGGCATCAGCCCCAGCATTTT

V: TRBV4-3
D: .
size: many
J: TRBJ1-5
CDR3: CASSQDMGQGFQPQHF
DNA: TGCGCCAGCAGCCAAGATATGGGGCAGGGTTTCCAGCCCCAGCATTTT

V: TRBV6-4
D: TRBD1
size: .
J: TRBJ1-4
CDR3: CASTTRWDSLNEKLFF
DNA: TGTGCCAGCACCACCAGATGGGACAGCTTAAATGAAAAACTGTTTTTT

V: TRBV7-9
D: .
size: once
J: TRBJ1-1
CDR3: CASSLDIWEGGTEAFF
DNA: TGTGCCAGCAGCTTAGATATTTGGGAGGGGGGCACTGAAGCTTTCTTT

V: TRBV19
D: TRBD1
size: few
J: TRBJ1-2
CDR3: CASSPTGGDYGYTF
DNA: TGTGCCAGTAGCCCTACAGGGGGTGACTATGGCTACACCTTC

V: TRBV13
D: .
size: few
J: TRBJ1-1
CDR3: CASSLGQGRTEAFF
DNA: TGTGCCAGCAGCTTAGGGCAGGGGAGGACTGAAGCTTTCTTT

V: TRBV18
D: .
size: few
J: TRBJ1-2
CDR3: CASSQSAGLYGYTF
DNA: TGTGCCAGCTCTCAATCAGCCGGTTTGTATGGCTACACCTTC

V: TRBV2
D: .
size: few
J: TRBJ1-5
CDR3: CASRPSSGTGARPQHF
DNA: TGTGCCAGCAGGCCATCCTCCGGGACGGGTGCCCGGCCCCAGCATTTT

V: TRBV19
D: .
size: .
J: TRBJ1-2
CDR3: CASSIRGPNYGYTF
DNA: TGTGCCAGTAGTATCCGAGGCCCTAACTATGGCTACACCTTC

V: TRBV5-6
D: .
size: .
J: TRBJ1-1
CDR3: CASSLETLFRSTEAFF
DNA: TGTGCCAGCAGCTTGGAGACTCTATTTCGGAGTACTGAAGCTTTCTTT

V: TRBV4-3
D: .
size: .
J: TRBJ1-4
CDR3: CASSHQGGQPTTNEKLFF
DNA: TGCGCCAGCAGCCACCAGGGCGGGCAGCCGACAACTAATGAAAAACTGTTTTTT

V: TRBV11-2
D: TRBD2
size: .
J: TRBJ2-3
CDR3: CASSFGGVGANTQYF
DNA: TGTGCCAGCAGCTTCGGGGGGGTGGGTGCAAATACGCAGTATTTT